These 8 T cell receptor beta chains originate from one sample sequenced in a study of memory CD4+ T cells and cytomegalovirus serostatus. The sort gate was single viable CD3+CD4+CD8-CD45RO+ cells for memory CD4+ T cells. Repertoires were generated with immunoSEQ multiplex PCR, while TCRdb's copy carries only in-frame clones and drops some. The sample has approximately 50,000 clones; about 70% are singletons. Sequencing used memory CD4+ T cells from blood. Receptors originate from an adult in good health and CMV-seropositive.

CDR3 bases: TGTGCCAGCTCACCAGGGACTAGCGGCCGCAATGAGCAGTTCTTC. The encoded protein is CASSPGTSGRNEQFF. The chain recombines TRBV18 with TRBJ2-1; 11 bases line up with TRBD2. Germline V gene sequence: CDR1 KGHSH, CDR2 LQKENI. There are 15 residues in the CDR3. J gave up 6 bases and V 2 bases, and 3 bases lay outside the gene matches.

This clone showed up just once. This chain joins TRBV6-5 and TRBJ2-7, with 7 bases lining up with TRBD1. Germline V gives CDR1 MNHEY, CDR2 SVGAGI. V shed 7 bases, J shed 0 bases, and the junction held 9 bases outside the gene matches. This CDR3 is built from 15 residues. In nucleotides, the CDR3 is TGTGCCAGCACTCGGGGACAGCCCCGCTCCTACGAGCAGTACGTC. It codes for CASTRGQPRSYEQYV.

J is TRBJ2-1 and V is TRBV7-2; D not certain. Trimming stripped 5 bases from V and 0 bases from J, with 11 bases between. CDR1 and CDR2 from the germline V gene are SGHTA and FQGNSA. This CDR3 region has 15 residues. CDR3 DNA: TGTGCCAGCAGCGTTGGGTTAAGCTCCTACAATGAGCAGTTCTTC. This translates into CASSVGLSSYNEQFF.

J is TRBJ2-7 and V is TRBV18, with D unresolved. The CDR3 contains 13 residues. The V end lost 6 bases, the J end lost 0 bases, and 9 bases lay between the germline ends. CDR1 and CDR2 (germline): KGHSH, LQKENI. This CDR3 is CASSPGPSYEQYV. The CDR3 DNA sequence: TGTGCCAGCTCCCCCGGGCCCTCCTACGAGCAGTACGTC.

CDR3 DNA: TGCGCCAGCAGCCAAGGCCAGGGGGTAGAAGAGACCCAGTACTTC. This gives the protein CASSQGQGVEETQYF. The chain carries TRBV4-3 and TRBJ2-5; TRBD1 aligns across 7 bases. This CDR3 region has 15 residues. Looked up from germline, CDR1 is LGHNA and CDR2 is YSLEER. The V segment lost 1 base and the J segment 3 bases; nucleotides outside the gene matches: 5.

This clone was seen once. The chain employs TRBV11-3 and TRBJ1-2, with D hard to call. CDR1 is SGHNT and CDR2 is YENEEA in the germline V gene. The V end lost 5 bases, the J end lost 4 bases, and 8 bases lay between the germline ends. CDR3 length: 12 amino acids. CDR3 DNA sequence: TGTGCCAGCAGCCCGGGAGGCTATGGCTACACCTTC. It translates to CASSPGGYGYTF.

V gene TRBV10-3 combines with J gene TRBJ2-7; possibly TRBD2 for D (5 bases). This CDR3 has 14 residues. V gave up 0 bases and J gave up 8 bases, with 14 bases separating them. From germline, CDR1 is ENHRY and CDR2 SYGVKD. The CDR3 is CAISESSGGLQQYF. The CDR3 DNA reads as TGTGCCATCAGTGAGTCAAGCGGTGGGCTTCAGCAGTACTTC.

V is TRBV7-2 and J is TRBJ1-5; D remains ambiguous. CDR1 and CDR2 from the germline V gene are SGHTA and FQGNSA. Trimming took 1 base from V and 7 from J, leaving 14 bases between them. The CDR3 consists of 15 residues. The chain's CDR3 is CASSLDWLAGQPQHF. Here the CDR3 DNA reads TGTGCCAGCAGCTTAGATTGGTTGGCGGGCCAGCCCCAGCATTTT.